What follows are 24 T cell receptor beta chains derived from one specimen sequenced in a study of tumor-infiltrating lymphocytes in primary liver carcinoma (dated by TCRdb to the late 2010s). Sequenced on an Illumina HiSeq 2500. TCRbeta-specific cDNA was reverse-transcribed from 500 ng total RNA using a constant-region primer and ProtoScript II reverse transcriptase. Construction of the TCRbeta libraries relied on three nested rounds of multiplex PCR, following a slightly modified ARM-PCR procedure. Each of the first two PCR rounds ran for roughly 11 cycles and used multiplex TRBV1-TRBV30 forward primers together with a Cbeta reverse primer. TCRdb reanalyzed the raw reads on its own, using fastp at Q25 for trimming and MiXCR for clone calling, and kept in-frame beta chains. Each entry is one CDR3 protein sequence, shown with its most common DNA and genes. The sample yields about 32,000 distinct CDR3 sequences; roughly 70% were counted once. In total, the top ten clones hold roughly 16% of the sample.

Total RNA and DNA were co-extracted from roughly 20-30 mg of bulk tissue with the AllPrep DNA/RNA mini kit, without cell sorting. The source material was liver tumor tissue from sampling region 4. Read against the paper, the sample's cell subset or site label means: tumor region T4, right-lateral pole. The source of these receptors is a man aged 35 to 55 with primary liver carcinoma and hepatitis B virus infection.

The chain links TRBV6-1 to TRBJ2-3; possible D gene TRBD2, 5 bases. The CDR3 contains 14 residues. Germline lookup yields CDR1 MNHNS and CDR2 SASEGT. CDR3 in DNA: TGTTGCTGCAGTGTTGGGCTAGCAACAGATACGCAGTATTTT. The encoded protein is CCCSVGLATDTQYF.

This clonotype was seen a handful of times. The chain joins TRBV7-6 to TRBJ2-6; D unclear. The length of the CDR3 is 16 residues. Germline CDR1 and CDR2: SGHVS and FNYEAQ. The germline V and J ends were trimmed by 1 base and 0 bases, with 7 bases remaining between them. In DNA, the CDR3 is TGTGCCAGCAGCTTAGGGGCTAGCTCTGGGGCCAACGTCCTGACTTTC. Translation: CASSLGASSGANVLTF.

As to this clonotype: The junction does not match germline at one end; this may be a read error. The chain joins TRBV25-1 to TRBJ2-5; D uncertain. The germline V gene encodes CDR1 MGHDK and CDR2 SYGVNS. The length of the CDR3 is 13 residues. CDR3 coding DNA: TGTGCCAACAGTTGGACGTCTATAGAGACCCAGTACTTC. Translation gives CANSWTSIETQYF.

A word on this clonotype: Germline and junction disagree at one end, which may indicate a read error. The gene calls are TRBV30 and TRBJ2-7, with TRBD2 matching 8 bases. This CDR3 is built from 15 residues. In germline, CDR1 is GTSNPN, CDR2 SVGIG (reference sequence). The CDR3 DNA reads as TGTGCCTGGAGTCCTCTAACGGGAGGGACCAACGAGCATTACTTC. It specifies CAWSPLTGGTNEHYF.

There are a few counts of this clonotype. The conserved closing phenylalanine or tryptophan is absent in this CDR3, likely reflecting a read error. This rearrangement joins TRBV6-5 to TRBJ2-5; the D gene could be TRBD1 or TRBD2 (5 bases each). Germline CDR1 and CDR2: MNHEY and SVGAGI. The CDR3 is 12 residues long. CDR3 DNA: TGTGCCAGTAGTTACGGGGCGGAGACCCAGTACATC. Translating it yields CASSYGAETQYI.

About this clonotype: The junction departs from the called germline gene at one end, perhaps through a read error. The chain uses TRBV5-1 and TRBJ1-1; D may be TRBD1 (5 bases). From germline, CDR1 is SGHRS and CDR2 YFSETQ. This CDR3 has 16 residues. CDR3 region: CANSPSWGTMNTEAFF. CDR3 sequence (DNA): TGCGCCAACAGTCCTTCTTGGGGCACGATGAATACTGAGGCTTTCTTT. Drawing the rest from reference TRBV5-1 and TRBJ1-1, the complete variable domain is KAGVTQTPRYLIKTRGQQVTLSCSPISGHRSVSWYQQTPGQGLQFLFEYFSETQRNKGNFPGRFSGRQFSNSRSEMNVSTLELGDSALYLCANSPSWGTMNTEAFFGQGTRLTVV.

This clonotype showed up just a few times. Sequence at one end of the junction differs from germline and may be a read error. This sequence joins TRBV25-1 and TRBJ2-5; the D is unclear. Per germline, CDR1 MGHDK and CDR2 SYGVNS. This CDR3 has 12 residues. CDR3 protein: CASNLNSEAQYF. DNA of the CDR3: TGTGCCAGCAATCTAAACTCAGAGGCCCAGTACTTC.

This clonotype was counted many times. It may be a read error: a sequence one base away is much more abundant. The V call is TRBV28, the J call TRBJ1-4; 8 bases map to TRBD1. Germline V lookup: CDR1 MDHEN, CDR2 SYDVKM. The CDR3 is made up of 15 amino acids. Unmatched junction bases numbered 7, after V lost 3 bases and J lost 7 bases. CDR3 sequence: CASSLGQASSEKLFF. The CDR3 DNA reads TGTGCCAGCAGTTTGGGACAGGCCTCTAGTGAAAAACTGTTTTTT.

This clonotype came up a few times. The V gene is TRBV9, the J gene TRBJ1-5, with 7 positions matching TRBD1. J lost 6 bases, V lost 4 bases, and 13 bases had no gene match. The CDR3 runs 16 residues. Germline CDR1 is SGDLS and CDR2 is YYNGEE. CDR3 DNA sequence: TGTGCCAGCAGCCTACGCGGGGCAGGGGGGACTCAGCCCCAGCATTTT. Encoded protein: CASSLRGAGGTQPQHF.

This clonotype showed up just once. An end of the junction does not agree with germline; a read error may underlie this. The chain is built from TRBV24-1 and TRBJ2-3, with D unclear. The CDR3 has 11 amino acids. The germline V gene has CDR1 KGHDR and CDR2 SFDVKD. The CDR3 DNA reads TGTGTCACCAGTATCACGGATACGCAGTATTTT. This codes for CVTSITDTQYF.

V is TRBV5-4 and J is TRBJ2-5; maybe TRBD1 (5 bases). CDR3 length equals 16 residues. Germline CDR1 reads SGHNT; CDR2 reads YYREEE (reference sequence). V dropped 4 bases and J dropped 14 bases, with 30 bases sitting between them. Here the CDR3 reads CASSQRGHGVLESQYF. In nucleotides, the CDR3 is TGTGCCAGCAGCCAACGCGGACATGGTGTTTTGGAGAGCCAATACTTC. Based on the CDR3 plus reference TRBV5-4 and TRBJ2-5, the full variable domain is ETGVTQSPTHLIKTRGQQVTLRCSSQSGHNTVSWYQQALGQGPQFIFQYYREEENGRGNFPPRFSGLQFPNYSSELNVNALELDDSALYLCASSQRGHGVLESQYFGPGTRLLVL.

This clonotype has a single count. The V call is TRBV30, the J call TRBJ2-7, with 12 bases matching TRBD2. The CDR3 is 15 residues long. V lost 2 bases to trimming and J lost 4 bases; unmatched junction nucleotides: 6. Germline-derived CDR1 and CDR2 are GTSNPN and SVGIG (reference sequence). CDR3: CAWSPGLAGRYEQYF. Written as DNA, the CDR3 is TGTGCCTGGAGTCCAGGACTAGCGGGAAGATACGAGCAGTACTTC.

The chain recombines TRBV21-1 with TRBJ2-3; the table calls TRBD1, which could not be checked here. TRBV21-1 is annotated as a pseudogene. This CDR3 region has 16 residues. CDR3 in amino acids: CDSSKEPAGDPDTQYF. In DNA form, the CDR3 reads TGTGACAGCAGCAAAGAACCTGCCGGGGACCCAGATACGCAGTATTTT.

With respect to this clonotype: A junction boundary mismatches the germline segment, possibly from a read error. The chain recombines TRBV11-2 with TRBJ2-4, with TRBD2 matching over 10 bases. Germline V lookup: CDR1 SGHAT, CDR2 FQNNGV. There are 17 residues in the CDR3. CDR3 bases: TGTGCCAGCAGCTTAGATACTAGCGGGATAGCCAAAAACGTTCAGTACTTC. It is translated as CASSLDTSGIAKNVQYF. Complete variable domain (other parts from reference TRBV11-2 and TRBJ2-4): EAGVAQSPRYKIIEKRQSVAFWCNPISGHATLYWYQQILGQGPKLLIQFQNNGVVDDSQLPKDRFSAERLKGVDSTLKIQPAKLEDSAVYLCASSLDTSGIAKNVQYFGAGTRLSVL.

Of note for this clonotype: The missing conserved phenylalanine or tryptophan at the end of this CDR3 makes a read error likely. The chain joins TRBV10-2 to TRBJ1-2; D gene uncertain. This CDR3 spans 13 amino acids. Germline CDR1 WSHSY, CDR2 SAAADI. Here the CDR3 reads CASSFLKDYGYTS. For the CDR3, the DNA is TGTGCCAGCAGTTTCCTAAAGGACTATGGTTACACCTCC.

Many counts were recorded for this clonotype. The CDR3 DNA reads TGCGCCAGCAGCCAGGGACAGGGGCATGACGAGCAGTACTTC. Encoded protein: CASSQGQGHDEQYF. The V gene is TRBV5-1, the J gene TRBJ2-7; 10 bases are shared with TRBD1. V lost 4 bases and J lost 5; bases outside the gene matches: 6. This CDR3 spans 14 amino acids. Looked up from germline, CDR1 is SGHRS and CDR2 is YFSETQ.

On this clonotype: At one end the junction does not follow the germline gene, possibly because of a read error. The rearrangement uses TRBV5-1 and TRBJ2-7, with D perhaps matching TRBD1 (6 bases). This CDR3 spans 14 amino acids. Looked up from germline, CDR1 is SGHRS and CDR2 is YFSETQ. The CDR3 coding sequence is TGCGCCACCAGCCGGCAACAGGGTATCAACGAGCAGTACTTC. Amino acids: CATSRQQGINEQYF. Using reference TRBV5-1 and TRBJ2-7 for the parts outside the CDR3, the full variable domain is KAGVTQTPRYLIKTRGQQVTLSCSPISGHRSVSWYQQTPGQGLQFLFEYFSETQRNKGNFPGRFSGRQFSNSRSEMNVSTLELGDSALYLCATSRQQGINEQYFGPGTRLTVT.

Points on this clonotype: An end of the junction does not agree with germline; a read error may underlie this. The chain carries TRBV24-1 and TRBJ2-1, with D unresolved. This CDR3 region has 15 residues. Looked up from germline, CDR1 is KGHDR and CDR2 is SFDVKD. The CDR3 bases are TGTGCCACCAGTATTAGTGAGCCGGGCTACAATGAGCGGTTCTTC. This translates into CATSISEPGYNERFF.

Concerning this clonotype: At one end, the junction sequence differs from germline, possibly due to a read error. The V gene is TRBV5-8, the J gene TRBJ2-5; D not resolved. There are 13 residues in the CDR3. In germline, CDR1 is SGHTS, CDR2 YDEGEE. The CDR3 spells CAALGQNQETHYF. The CDR3 nucleotides are TGTGCCGCTTTAGGGCAGAACCAAGAGACCCACTACTTC.

The CDR3 sequence: CASSLDLKVGGQETQYF. In DNA, the CDR3 is TGTGCCAGCAGCTTAGATCTAAAGGTGGGAGGGCAAGAGACCCAGTACTTC. This chain connects TRBV11-2 to TRBJ2-1, with 7 bases lining up with TRBD2. The J call may be incorrect, as the DNA end agrees better with TRBJ2-5. The germline V gene has CDR1 SGHAT and CDR2 FQNNGV. This CDR3 contains 17 residues.

This clonotype was counted between two and nine times. A read error may account for a junction end that differs from germline. V gene TRBV14 combines with J gene TRBJ1-6; unclear D gene. This CDR3 is built from 15 residues. In germline, CDR1 is SGHDN, CDR2 FVKESK. The CDR3 sequence: CASSQETLVNSPLHF. DNA of the CDR3: TGTGCCAGCAGCCAAGAGACACTCGTTAATTCGCCCCTCCACTTT. The entire variable domain, with the rest obtained from reference TRBV14 and TRBJ1-6, is as follows: EAGVTQFPSHSVIEKGQTVTLRCDPISGHDNLYWYRRVMGKEIKFLLHFVKESKQDESGMPNNRFLAERTGGTYSTLKVQPAELEDSGVYFCASSQETLVNSPLHFGNGTRLTVT.

As to this clonotype: One junction end disagrees with the germline gene, perhaps due to a read error. The rearrangement uses TRBV11-3 and TRBJ2-3; D tentatively fits TRBD1 or TRBD2 (6 bases each). From germline, CDR1 is SGHNT and CDR2 YENEEA. The CDR3 totals 13 residues. This CDR3 is CARSLGGTDMQYF. The CDR3 bases are TGTGCTAGAAGCTTGGGGGGCACAGATATGCAGTATTTT.

The V call is TRBV11-3, the J call TRBJ2-3; 7 bases line up with TRBD2. The CDR3 contains 16 residues. In germline, CDR1 is SGHNT, CDR2 YENEEA. The V gene end was trimmed by 5 bases and the J gene end by 6 bases; junction bases not matched to a gene: 14. CDR3 sequence reads: CASSGTPVGGMDTQYF. CDR3 in DNA: TGTGCCAGCAGCGGCACCCCGGTGGGAGGGATGGATACGCAGTATTTT. The full variable domain, rest sourced from reference TRBV11-3 and TRBJ2-3, is EAGVVQSPRYKIIEKKQPVAFWCNPISGHNTLYWYLQNLGQGPELLIRYENEEAVDDSQLPKDRFSAERLKGVDSTLKIQPAELGDSAVYLCASSGTPVGGMDTQYFGPGTRLTVL.

This clonotype was seen a few times. The junction differs from germline at one of its ends, possibly a read error. CDR3 sequence: CALSACYERYF. The CDR3 DNA reads TGTGCCCTCAGCGCCTGTTACGAGCGGTACTTC. This chain uses TRBV6-2 or TRBV6-3 with TRBJ2-7, with D hard to call. The CDR3 length is 11 residues. Germline V gene data show CDR1 as MNHEY and CDR2 as SVGEGT.